This T cell receptor (beta chain) was obtained from a study of T cells in Graves' hyperthyroidism and ophthalmopathy (dated by TCRdb to about 2019). Background on the whole study: Peripheral blood was collected at initial diagnosis, before any treatment. TCR V-J signatures able to tell the groups apart were searched for in a discovery cohort of 90 to 100 patients, of whom around 43 had Graves' ophthalmopathy and 57 had stable Graves' hyperthyroidism. Prospective prediction of ophthalmopathy was tested in an independent validation cohort of some 19 hyperthyroidism patients and 17 patients who later progressed to ophthalmopathy. The roughly 91 discovery patients were randomly split 7:3 into training and test sets. Thyroid tissue and blood T-cell repertoires from several Graves' hyperthyroidism patients were also compared in the study. Following sampling, methimazole starting at 30 mg daily was given to hyperthyroidism patients, and high-dose intravenous methylprednisolone was given to ophthalmopathy patients. The paper reports TCR Vbeta CDR3 sequencing of approximately 130 peripheral blood samples: approximately 41 ophthalmopathy, fewer than 80 hyperthyroidism and approximately 17 progressor patients. The paper's findings and limits, for the study overall: Blood samples also contained most of the expanded thyroid clonotypes (frequency above 0.001), which suggests that blood repertoires may reflect thyroid immune responses. Ophthalmopathy was separated from stable hyperthyroidism by a 13 V-J signature model, with about 88% sensitivity and roughly 81% specificity obtained in cross-validation and 80%/75% obtained in testing. In validation, the model predicted progression to ophthalmopathy with roughly 70% sensitivity and 72.22% specificity, a median of roughly seven months before onset. No statistical method was used to fix the sample size in advance, and group allocation was not hidden from the investigators.

Stable Graves' hyperthyroidism was defined as the absence of progression to ophthalmopathy over 18 months of follow-up. Hyperthyroidism patients were aged 18 to 65 years and newly diagnosed, with disease duration of less than 2 months. Patients with uncontrolled infections, other autoimmune diseases, pregnancy or lactation were excluded. Diagnoses were established on the basis of clinical symptoms, serum thyroxine and TRAb, thyroid ultrasound, and orbital computed tomography. Ficoll-Paque density gradient centrifugation was used to isolate PBMCs from 9.5 to 10 ml of fresh peripheral blood. Total RNA was extracted with Trizol reagent, and quality was checked on an Agilent 2100 Bioanalyzer. Amplification of TCR beta CDR3 regions was carried out from RNA transcripts. The TCR CDR3 was subjected to a first round of RT-PCR using the HTBI primer set and the Qiagen OneStep RT-PCR kit. The libraries were constructed in a second round of multiplex PCR and then size-selected and purified. Sequencing of the libraries was done on an Illumina HiSeq2000 using paired-end 100 bp reads. The published analysis was carried out like this. Raw data were processed with SOAPnuke, discarding reads with adapters, uncalled bases, mean Phred below 15, or no exact constant-primer or identifier match. COPE v1.2.5 was used to merge high-quality paired reads, and clonotypes were defined as unique nucleotide sequences. MiTCR v1.1 was used to align clonotypes to the IMGT TRBV, TRBD and TRBJ reference segments. The analysis included only V-J combinations with a frequency above 0.0001, which together covered 99% to 99.2% of the repertoires. The TCS score was defined as F50 (clonal expansion) divided by E x V (chaos), with BLOSUM62-based TCRdist calculated between CDR3 peptides within each V-J. Welch's t-statistics and random forest reduced 500 to 550 V-J features to about 12, which were used in a naive Bayes classifier (R e1071). The similarity between thyroid and blood repertoires was quantified using the Morisita-Horn index. TCRdb trimmed public reads at Q25 via fastp, called clones via MiXCR and kept in-frame beta chains. Here each entry gathers all rows of one CDR3 protein and keeps the most common genes and DNA. None of the V and J calls come from the authors' own analysis; TCRdb made them. Within this sample are about 840,000 distinct CDR3 sequences, with 38% of them counted one time only. The ten largest clones capture approximately 8.7% of the sample.

This clonotype was counted ten times or more. Its target antigen remains unknown. It has no much larger one-base neighbor in the sample; base qualities were not kept. V is pared back by 1 base and J by 1 base, with 7 bases lying between the germline termini. Inclusive of the bounding cysteine and phenylalanine, the CDR3 is 14 residues long. Here the CDR3 DNA is all that survives: 42 bases in frame from base 1. The germline V gene encodes CDR1 SGHVS and CDR2 FQNEAQ. This receptor was taken from a man younger than 30 with Graves' hyperthyroidism. The sequenced sample consisted of blood. Recombination connected TRBV7-8 to TRBJ1-1; a confident D gene designation cannot be given. The nucleotides read TGTGCCAGCAGCTTAGGGATCGGGAACACTGAAGCTTTCTTT. Its protein product is CASSLGIGNTEAFF.